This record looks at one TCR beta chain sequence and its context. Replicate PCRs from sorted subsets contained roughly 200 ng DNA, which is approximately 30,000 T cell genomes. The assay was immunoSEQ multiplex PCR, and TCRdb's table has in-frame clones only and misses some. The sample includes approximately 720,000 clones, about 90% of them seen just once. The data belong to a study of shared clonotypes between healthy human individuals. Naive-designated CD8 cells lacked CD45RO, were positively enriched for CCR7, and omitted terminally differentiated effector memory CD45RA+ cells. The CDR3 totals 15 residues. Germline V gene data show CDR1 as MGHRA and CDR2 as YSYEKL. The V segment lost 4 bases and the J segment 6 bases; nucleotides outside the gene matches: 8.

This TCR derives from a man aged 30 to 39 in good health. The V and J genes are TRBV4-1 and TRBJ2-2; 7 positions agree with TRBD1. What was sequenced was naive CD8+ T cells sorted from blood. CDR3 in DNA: TGCGCCAGCAGCCCCCGACAGGGCGTACCCGGGGAGCTGTTTTTT. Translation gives CASSPRQGVPGELFF.